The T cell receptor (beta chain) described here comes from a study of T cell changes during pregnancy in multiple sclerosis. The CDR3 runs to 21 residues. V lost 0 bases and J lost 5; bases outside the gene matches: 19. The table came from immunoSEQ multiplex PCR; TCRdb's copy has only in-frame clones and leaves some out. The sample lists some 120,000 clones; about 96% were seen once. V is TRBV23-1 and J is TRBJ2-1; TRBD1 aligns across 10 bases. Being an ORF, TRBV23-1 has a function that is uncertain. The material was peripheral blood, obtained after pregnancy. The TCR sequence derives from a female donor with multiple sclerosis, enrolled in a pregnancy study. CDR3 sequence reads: CASSQSWVETGGVICHNEQFF. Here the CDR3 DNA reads TGCGCCAGCAGTCAATCGTGGGTAGAGACAGGGGGCGTAATTTGCCACAATGAGCAGTTCTTC.